This entry lists 10 T cell receptor beta chains sequenced from one sample in a study of blood T cell repertoires in COVID-19. Data came from immunoSEQ multiplex PCR; TCRdb stores just in-frame clones and leaves some out. The repertoire holds around 250,000 clones, with more than 65% as singletons. Sample: peripheral blood. The source is a woman under 30 with acute or convalescent COVID-19.

The chain couples TRBV10-2 to TRBJ2-7; 9 nucleotides match TRBD1. Looked up from germline, CDR1 is WSHSY and CDR2 is SAAADI. J gave up 2 bases and V 9 bases, and 14 bases lay outside the gene matches. The CDR3 is 16 residues long. The CDR3 DNA sequence: TGCGCCAGTGTCGGGACAGGGAATTTAGGAACCTACGAGCAGTACTTC. The encoded protein is CASVGTGNLGTYEQYF.

The chain recombines TRBV6-5 with TRBJ2-7; TRBD1 agrees at 8 bases. CDR3 length equals 15 residues. Germline V gene data show CDR1 as MNHEY and CDR2 as SVGAGI. V trimming: 0 bases; J trimming: 5 bases; junction bases outside the gene matches: 6. The DNA for the CDR3 is TGTGCCAGCAGTTACTCCCGACAGGGGAGGAACGAGCAGTACTTC. Protein: CASSYSRQGRNEQYF.

The chain uses TRBV11-2 and TRBJ2-4; D gene uncertain. The CDR3 length is 16 residues. From germline, CDR1 is SGHAT and CDR2 FQNNGV. Trimming took off 0 bases at V and 3 bases at J, with 12 bases between the two ends. The CDR3 nucleotides read TGTGCCAGCAGCTTAGATCTGTGGGCCGTCAAAAACATTCAGTACTTC. This translates into CASSLDLWAVKNIQYF.

The V and J genes are TRBV28 and TRBJ2-7; a possible D gene is TRBD2 (5 bases). Germline V gives CDR1 MDHEN, CDR2 SYDVKM. The CDR3 is made up of 14 amino acids. The V and J ends lost 5 bases and 3 bases respectively, with 14 bases between them. CDR3: CASSDGEIFYEQYF. CDR3 in DNA: TGTGCCAGCAGTGACGGGGAGATTTTCTACGAGCAGTACTTC.

V is TRBV2 and J is TRBJ2-1, with 11 bases matching TRBD1. The CDR3 consists of 15 residues. V was clipped by 4 bases and J by 6 bases; unmatched bases: 5. The germline gives CDR1 SNHLY, CDR2 FYNNEI. CDR3 in DNA: TGTGCCAGCAGTGCCTTGGGACAGGGGGGCAATGAGCAGTTCTTC. This encodes CASSALGQGGNEQFF.

The CDR3 loop is CASSYSGRADTGELFF. CDR3 DNA sequence: TGTGCCAGCAGTTACTCGGGGAGGGCGGACACCGGGGAGCTGTTTTTT. The rearrangement uses TRBV6-5 and TRBJ2-2; TRBD2 matches at 7 bases. The germline V gene encodes CDR1 MNHEY and CDR2 SVGAGI. The J segment lost 3 bases and the V segment lost 0 bases, leaving 4 bases of the junction unmatched. The CDR3 loop spans 16 amino acids.

V gene TRBV21-1 combines with J gene TRBJ1-4. TRBV21-1 is tagged as a pseudogene. The CDR3 totals 18 residues. The CDR3 DNA is TGTGCCAGCAGCAAAGGTTTTGCAGACTTCGCAACTAATGAAAAACTGTTTTTT. It yields the protein CASSKGFADFATNEKLFF.

The chain recombines TRBV6-2 or TRBV6-3 with TRBJ2-7; D is undetermined. CDR1 is MNHEY, CDR2 SVGEGT, per germline. The CDR3 length is 14 residues. Trimming shortened V by 2 bases and J by 2 bases, and 10 bases separated the two germline ends. CDR3 bases: TGTGCCAGCAGTTACGTCCAGGCAGCCTACGAGCAGTACTTC. Its translation: CASSYVQAAYEQYF.

The gene calls are TRBV10-2 and TRBJ2-1, with TRBD2 identical over 9 bases. Germline lookup yields CDR1 WSHSY and CDR2 SAAADI. The CDR3 is made up of 15 amino acids. Germline trimming cut 4 bases from V and 0 bases from J; bases unmatched to any gene: 1. For the CDR3, the DNA is TGCGCCAGCAGTGGCGGGGGGGGCTCCTACAATGAGCAGTTCTTC. Amino acids: CASSGGGGSYNEQFF.

This chain joins TRBV27 and TRBJ2-7; 10 bases fit TRBD1. The V segment lost 7 bases and the J segment 3 bases; nucleotides outside the gene matches: 9. CDR1 and CDR2 (germline): MNHEY, SMNVEV (reference sequence). The length of the CDR3 is 15 residues. CDR3 region: CASNERGQGDYEQYF. The CDR3 coding sequence is TGTGCCAGCAACGAGCGAGGACAGGGGGACTACGAGCAGTACTTC.